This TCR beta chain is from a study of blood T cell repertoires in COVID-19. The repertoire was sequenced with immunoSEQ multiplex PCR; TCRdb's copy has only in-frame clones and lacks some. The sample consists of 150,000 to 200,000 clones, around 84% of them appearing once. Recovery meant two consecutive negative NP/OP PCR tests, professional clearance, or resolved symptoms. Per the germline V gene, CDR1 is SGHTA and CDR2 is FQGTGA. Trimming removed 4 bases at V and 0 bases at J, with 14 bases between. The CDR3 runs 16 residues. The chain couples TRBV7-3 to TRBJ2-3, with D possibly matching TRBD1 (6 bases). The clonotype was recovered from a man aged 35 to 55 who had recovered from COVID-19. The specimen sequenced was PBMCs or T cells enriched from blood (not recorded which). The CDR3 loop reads CASSSGAQLSTDTQYF. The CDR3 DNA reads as TGTGCCAGCAGCTCAGGGGCGCAGCTCAGCACAGATACGCAGTATTTT. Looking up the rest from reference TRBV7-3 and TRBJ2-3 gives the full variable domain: GAGVSQTPSNKVTEKGKYVELRCDPISGHTALYWYRQSLGQGPEFLIYFQGTGAADDSGLPNDRFFAVRPEGSVSTLKIQRTERGDSAVYLCASSSGAQLSTDTQYFGPGTRLTVL.